This T cell receptor (beta chain) was recorded in a study of blood T cell repertoires in COVID-19. Turning to the study itself: Researchers got acute and convalescent COVID-19 samples from the United States, Italy and Spain. PBMCs, B-cell-depleted T cells, or T cells provided the cDNA or gDNA that made up the material.

The CDR3 contains 14 residues. Trimming shortened V by 3 bases and J by 5 bases, and 14 bases separated the two germline ends. Germline-derived CDR1 and CDR2 are GTSNPN and SVGIG (reference sequence). In the authors' methods: Reference gene primers were amplified, and this amplification served to estimate nucleated cell counts. Data came from immunoSEQ multiplex PCR; TCRdb stores just in-frame clones and leaves some out. V and J calls and clone size are copied from that table; D and trimming were computed from the DNA. The sample yields roughly 330,000 clones, 85% to 90% seen once. The TCR was taken from a woman aged 45 to 65 with active or convalescent COVID-19. The material sequenced was peripheral blood. The genes are TRBV30 and TRBJ2-1; D might be TRBD2 (6 bases). The CDR3 nucleotides read TGTGCCTGGAGAGTTCAGGGCGGGGACAATGAGCAGTTCTTC. It yields the protein CAWRVQGGDNEQFF.